Each of the 27 T cell receptor beta chains below was sequenced from the same sample in a study of T cell responses to AZD1222 COVID-19 vaccine. Sequencing was performed with immunoSEQ multiplex PCR; in TCRdb, only in-frame clones are kept and a portion is missing. The table shows under 150,000 clones, with 93% occurring only once. Sample: peripheral blood, taken on day 0 of AZD1222 vaccination. These receptors all stem from an adult in good health.

This sequence joins TRBV27 and TRBJ2-7, with D possibly being TRBD1 or TRBD2 (6 bases each). This CDR3 is built from 17 residues. Per the germline V gene, CDR1 is MNHEY and CDR2 is SMNVEV (reference sequence). The V end was cut by 6 bases, the J end by 0 bases, with 21 bases between. The CDR3 spells CASRKPGGPLSSYEQYF. The CDR3 DNA is TGTGCCAGCAGAAAACCCGGGGGCCCCCTTTCCTCCTACGAGCAGTACTTC.

This clone was counted once. This chain joins TRBV28 and TRBJ1-1; 7 nucleotides match TRBD1. This CDR3 comprises 14 residues. The V gene end was trimmed by 4 bases and the J gene end by 5 bases; junction bases not matched to a gene: 7. Germline CDR1 MDHEN, CDR2 SYDVKM. The CDR3 here is CASSSTGERTEAFF. CDR3 coding DNA: TGTGCCAGCAGTTCCACAGGGGAAAGGACTGAAGCTTTCTTT.

The V gene is TRBV19, the J gene TRBJ1-5; D remains ambiguous. This CDR3 spans 13 amino acids. The germline V gene has CDR1 LNHDA and CDR2 SQIVND (reference sequence). V lost 6 bases and J 6 bases, leaving 12 bases between the germline ends. The CDR3 coding sequence is TGTGCCAGTAGCCAAAGACGGGGTCAGCCCCAGCATTTT. Encoded protein: CASSQRRGQPQHF.

The chain is built from TRBV29-1 and TRBJ2-5; TRBD2 might be the D (6 bases). Trimming cost V 6 bases and J 5 bases, with 16 bases left between them. CDR3 size: 13 residues. Germline V gene data show CDR1 as SQVTM and CDR2 as ANQGSEA. In DNA, the CDR3 is TGCAGCGTCCGACTAGGATCGGGCGAGACCCAGTACTTC. The encoded protein is CSVRLGSGETQYF.

As concerns this clone: One end of the junction does not line up with germline, which may come from a read error. V gene TRBV4-2 combines with J gene TRBJ2-3; D is unclear. This CDR3 has 11 residues. Germline lookup yields CDR1 LGHNA and CDR2 YNFKEQ. The CDR3 here is CASRQADTQYF. The CDR3 coding sequence is TGTGCCAGCAGGCAAGCAGATACGCAGTATTTT.

This chain joins TRBV5-1 and TRBJ1-1; D is possibly TRBD1 (6 bases). V lost 4 bases and J lost 0, with 13 bases in between. Germline lookup yields CDR1 SGHRS and CDR2 YFSETQ. This CDR3 has 15 amino acids. The CDR3 DNA reads as TGCGCCAGCAGCAGGGGGGATAACCTGAACACTGAAGCTTTCTTT. Encoded protein: CASSRGDNLNTEAFF.

The V gene is TRBV3-1 (or the pseudogene TRBV3-2), the J gene TRBJ1-2; 10 bases fit TRBD1. V gave up 4 bases and J gave up 8 bases; unmatched junction bases: 4. Per the germline V gene, CDR1 is LGHDT and CDR2 is YNNKEL (reference sequence). CDR3 length: 13 amino acids. The CDR3 is CASSRQGARGYTF. DNA for the CDR3: TGTGCCAGCAGCCGACAGGGGGCGCGGGGCTACACCTTC.

J is TRBJ1-2 and V is TRBV5-1, with a possible D match to TRBD1 (6 bases). From germline, CDR1 is SGHRS and CDR2 YFSETQ. The CDR3 loop spans 12 amino acids. Trimming removed 4 bases from V and 8 bases from J, with 12 bases in between. CDR3 sequence (DNA): TGCGCCAGCAGCCCCCCAGGGGAAGGCTACACCTTC. Protein sequence: CASSPPGEGYTF.

This chain links TRBV28 with TRBJ2-7; 12 nucleotides align to TRBD1. V was clipped by 6 bases and J by 2 bases; unmatched bases: 11. CDR3 length equals 17 residues. The germline V gene encodes CDR1 MDHEN and CDR2 SYDVKM. This CDR3 reads CASSTGTGGGKAYEQYF. CDR3 in DNA: TGTGCCAGCAGCACCGGGACAGGGGGCGGGAAGGCCTACGAGCAGTACTTC.

The chain links TRBV7-2 to TRBJ2-1; TRBD2 matches 7 bases. Germline V gives CDR1 SGHTA, CDR2 FQGNSA. The CDR3 loop spans 14 amino acids. Trimming cost V 5 bases and J 3 bases; bases outside gene matches: 4. CDR3 sequence reads: CASSRAGVYNEQFF. CDR3 nucleotide sequence: TGTGCCAGCAGCCGGGCGGGGGTCTACAATGAGCAGTTCTTC. The full variable domain, rest sourced from reference TRBV7-2 and TRBJ2-1, is GAGVSQSPSNKVTEKGKDVELRCDPISGHTALYWYRQSLGQGLEFLIYFQGNSAPDKSGLPSDRFSAERTGGSVSTLTIQRTQQEDSAVYLCASSRAGVYNEQFFGPGTRLTVL.

The rearrangement uses TRBV4-3 and TRBJ1-2, with D possibly being TRBD1 (5 bases). Trimming left V 2 bases short and J 8 bases short, with 18 bases between. This CDR3 contains 15 residues. Germline values: CDR1 LGHNA, CDR2 YSLEER. CDR3 protein: CASSQSGGGPSGYTF. In nucleotides, the CDR3 is TGCGCCAGCAGCCAATCCGGGGGGGGACCAAGCGGCTACACCTTC.

This sequence joins TRBV15 and TRBJ1-1; tentative D call: TRBD1 (6 bases). The germline gives CDR1 LNHNV, CDR2 YYDKDF (reference sequence). The CDR3 has 15 residues. V lost 0 bases, J lost 7 bases, and 15 bases lay in between. The DNA for the CDR3 is TGTGCCACCAGCAGAGATCGCAGGTCGACAGGTGAAGCTTTCTTT. Translating gives CATSRDRRSTGEAFF.

The chain couples TRBV30 to TRBJ1-1, with D possibly TRBD1 on 5 matching bases. The CDR3 consists of 13 residues. Germline V gives CDR1 GTSNPN, CDR2 SVGIG (reference sequence). This CDR3 reads CALEWGLGTEAFF. In DNA form, the CDR3 reads TGTGCTCTAGAGTGGGGCCTTGGCACTGAAGCTTTCTTT.

The chain employs TRBV2 and TRBJ2-5; 10 positions agree with TRBD1. This CDR3 contains 16 residues. The V gene end was trimmed by 4 bases and the J gene end by 4 bases; junction bases not matched to a gene: 9. CDR1 is SNHLY, CDR2 FYNNEI, per germline. CDR3 bases: TGTGCCAGCAGTGTACATGGGACAGGGGTAGGAGAGACCCAGTACTTC. It encodes CASSVHGTGVGETQYF. The whole variable domain, remainder taken from reference TRBV2 and TRBJ2-5, is EPEVTQTPSHQVTQMGQEVILRCVPISNHLYFYWYRQILGQKVEFLVSFYNNEISEKSEIFDDQFSVERPDGSNFTLKIRSTKLEDSAMYFCASSVHGTGVGETQYFGPGTRLLVL.

The genes are TRBV27 and TRBJ2-2; no clear D gene. CDR1 is MNHEY, CDR2 SMNVEV, per germline (reference sequence). The CDR3 contains 16 residues. The V gene lost 0 bases and the J gene lost 7 bases, with 15 bases spanning the gap. CDR3 sequence: CASSLSRHARDGELFF. Here the CDR3 DNA reads TGTGCCAGCAGTTTATCGCGGCACGCCAGAGACGGGGAGCTGTTTTTT.

The rearrangement joins TRBV29-1 to TRBJ2-1; possibly TRBD2 for D (5 bases). The CDR3 is 17 residues long. Trimming left V 2 bases short and J 4 bases short, with 21 bases between. The germline V gene encodes CDR1 SQVTM and CDR2 ANQGSEA. CDR3 region: CSVESLPTGGLYNEQFF. In DNA form, the CDR3 reads TGCAGCGTTGAATCCCTCCCGACTGGAGGCCTGTACAATGAGCAGTTCTTC.

The chain is built from TRBV6-6 and TRBJ1-2; possible D gene TRBD1, 5 bases. The germline V and J ends were trimmed by 0 bases and 3 bases, with 8 bases remaining between them. The CDR3 consists of 14 residues. The V gene's germline CDR1 is MNHNY and CDR2 SVGAGI (reference sequence). CDR3 amino acids: CASSYSGEDYGYTF. The CDR3 DNA reads TGTGCCAGCAGTTACTCAGGGGAGGACTATGGCTACACCTTC.

The chain joins TRBV4-2 to TRBJ2-5, with D possibly called TRBD1 or TRBD2 (6 bases each). Germline V gene lookup returns CDR1 LGHNA and CDR2 YNFKEQ. V was trimmed by 2 bases and J by 5 bases, leaving 15 bases between them. The CDR3 is 15 amino acids. The CDR3 is CASSQFPGGAETQYF. As DNA, the CDR3 is TGTGCCAGCAGCCAATTCCCCGGGGGCGCGGAGACCCAGTACTTC.

The chain is built from TRBV3-1 (or the pseudogene TRBV3-2) and TRBJ1-2; no clear D gene. Deletions cut 0 bases from V and 6 bases from J, with 8 bases between. Germline V lookup: CDR1 LGHDT, CDR2 YNNKEL (reference sequence). The CDR3 extends over 13 amino acids. The CDR3 reads CASSQESRDGYTF. The CDR3, as DNA: TGTGCCAGCAGCCAAGAGTCAAGGGATGGCTACACCTTC.

The chain links TRBV27 to TRBJ2-3; a weak D match, TRBD2 (5 bases). V was trimmed by 2 bases and J by 1 base, leaving 7 bases between them. CDR3 length: 14 amino acids. Germline-derived CDR1 and CDR2 are MNHEY and SMNVEV (reference sequence). CDR3 protein: CASSLAAGTDTQYF. The CDR3 DNA follows: TGTGCCAGCAGTTTAGCAGCGGGCACAGATACGCAGTATTTT.

V gene TRBV4-1 combines with J gene TRBJ2-3; either TRBD1 or TRBD2 may fit D (5 bases each). From germline, CDR1 is MGHRA and CDR2 YSYEKL. Trimming left V 5 bases short and J 5 bases short, with 17 bases between. The CDR3 sequence is 15 residues long. In DNA, the CDR3 is TGCGCCAGCAGCAGCGGACAACTAACAGGAGATACGCAGTATTTT. This sequence encodes CASSSGQLTGDTQYF.

This clone was counted a few times. The CDR3 sequence is CASSRTGTASRGYGYTF. In DNA form, the CDR3 reads TGTGCCAGCAGCCGAACCGGGACAGCTTCCCGCGGCTATGGCTACACCTTC. The chain couples TRBV3-1 (or the pseudogene TRBV3-2) to TRBJ1-2; 7 bases fit TRBD1. CDR1 is LGHDT, CDR2 YNNKEL, per germline (reference sequence). This CDR3 has 17 residues. V trimming: 4 bases; J trimming: 4 bases; junction bases outside the gene matches: 15.

In DNA form, the CDR3 reads TGTGCCAGCAGCTTGGCAACTAGGTGGCTCGAGACCTACAATGAGCAGTTCTTC. It translates to CASSLATRWLETYNEQFF. The chain joins TRBV5-6 to TRBJ2-1; D perhaps matches TRBD2 (5 bases). The germline CDR1 and CDR2 sequences are SGHDT and YYEEEE. Deletions cut 0 bases from V and 2 bases from J, with 18 bases between. This CDR3 has 18 amino acids.

The chain recombines TRBV5-1 with TRBJ2-1; no reliable D call. Trimming took off 2 bases at V and 0 bases at J, with 18 bases between the two ends. This CDR3 has 18 residues. Germline V gene lookup returns CDR1 SGHRS and CDR2 YFSETQ. The chain's CDR3 is CASSFEAYPISSYNEQFF. The CDR3 region has the DNA TGCGCCAGCAGCTTTGAGGCCTACCCGATTAGCTCCTACAATGAGCAGTTCTTC.

This chain links TRBV9 with TRBJ2-2; D may be TRBD1 (6 bases). The V end lost 8 bases, the J end lost 7 bases, and 15 bases lay between the germline ends. The CDR3 runs 13 residues. CDR1 is SGDLS, CDR2 YYNGEE, per germline. This CDR3 reads CASSWQGSGELFF. CDR3 DNA sequence: TGTGCCAGTTCGTGGCAGGGGAGCGGGGAGCTGTTTTTT. The full variable domain, with the rest looked up from reference TRBV9 and TRBJ2-2, is DSGVTQTPKHLITATGQRVTLRCSPRSGDLSVYWYQQSLDQGLQFLIQYYNGEERAKGNILERFSAQQFPDLHSELNLSSLELGDSALYFCASSWQGSGELFFGEGSRLTVL.

Only one count was recorded for this clone. The rearrangement joins TRBV2 to TRBJ1-2; D call uncertain. This CDR3 region has 14 residues. V lost 1 base, J lost 2 bases, and 8 bases lay in between. Germline V lookup: CDR1 SNHLY, CDR2 FYNNEI. CDR3 nucleotide sequence: TGTGCCAGCAGTGAAGATCTGTTCAACTATGGCTACACCTTC. Its translation is CASSEDLFNYGYTF.

This clone was counted a single time. The genes are TRBV28 and TRBJ1-2, with D unclear. The CDR3 is made up of 12 amino acids. CDR1 is MDHEN, CDR2 SYDVKM, per germline. Trimming took 8 bases from V and 6 from J, leaving 13 bases between them. CDR3 sequence (DNA): TGTGCCAGCCGCTTAGAGGTCAATGGCTACACCTTC. It yields the protein CASRLEVNGYTF.